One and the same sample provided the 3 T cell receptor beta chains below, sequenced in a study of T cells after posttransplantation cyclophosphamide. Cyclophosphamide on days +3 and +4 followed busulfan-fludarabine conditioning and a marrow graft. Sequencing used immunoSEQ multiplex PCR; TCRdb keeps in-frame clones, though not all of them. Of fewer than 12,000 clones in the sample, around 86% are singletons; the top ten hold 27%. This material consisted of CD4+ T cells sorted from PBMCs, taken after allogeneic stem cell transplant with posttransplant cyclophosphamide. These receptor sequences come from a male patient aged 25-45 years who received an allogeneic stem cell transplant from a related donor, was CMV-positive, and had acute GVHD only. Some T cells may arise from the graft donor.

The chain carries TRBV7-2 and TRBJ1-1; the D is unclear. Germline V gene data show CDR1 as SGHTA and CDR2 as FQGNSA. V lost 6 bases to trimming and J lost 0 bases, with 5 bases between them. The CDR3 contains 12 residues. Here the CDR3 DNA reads TGTGCCAGCAGGCTAATGAACACTGAAGCTTTCTTT. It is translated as CASRLMNTEAFF.

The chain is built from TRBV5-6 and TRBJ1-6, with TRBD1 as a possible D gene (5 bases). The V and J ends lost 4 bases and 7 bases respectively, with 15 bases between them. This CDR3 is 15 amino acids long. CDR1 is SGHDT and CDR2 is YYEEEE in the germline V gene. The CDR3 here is CASSVQGLDNSPLHF. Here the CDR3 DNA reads TGTGCCAGCAGCGTCCAGGGACTAGACAATTCACCCCTCCACTTT.

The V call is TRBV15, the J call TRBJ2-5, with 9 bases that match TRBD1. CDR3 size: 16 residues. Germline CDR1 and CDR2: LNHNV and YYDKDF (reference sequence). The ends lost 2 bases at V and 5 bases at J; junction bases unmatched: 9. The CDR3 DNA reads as TGTGCCACCAGCAGAATCGGACAGGGGAGGACGGAGACCCAGTACTTC. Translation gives CATSRIGQGRTETQYF.